Below, 28 T cell receptor beta chains from the same sample are listed, as sequenced in a study of blood T cell repertoires in COVID-19. The method was immunoSEQ multiplex PCR; TCRdb's version includes in-frame clones alone and lacks a portion of them. The sample includes 34,000 or so clones, about nine tenths seen only once; the top ten take around 1.8%. The specimen was peripheral blood. All receptors derive from a man aged 50 to 60 with active or convalescent COVID-19.

The chain employs TRBV7-9 and TRBJ2-1; TRBD1 is a possible D gene (6 bases). Germline V gene sequence: CDR1 SEHNR, CDR2 FQNEAQ (reference sequence). The germline V and J ends were trimmed by 5 bases and 2 bases, with 19 bases remaining between them. The CDR3 is 17 amino acids. The CDR3 region is CASSIPLRDITYNEQFF. CDR3 in DNA: TGTGCCAGCAGCATCCCCCTCCGGGACATCACCTACAATGAGCAGTTCTTC.

Turning to this clone: One end of the junction fails to match germline, which may point to a read error. The genes are TRBV7-6 and TRBJ2-7; 9 bases are a match to TRBD2. This CDR3 is built from 15 residues. Per the germline V gene, CDR1 is SGHVS and CDR2 is FNYEAQ. In DNA form, the CDR3 reads TGTGCCAGCAGGTTAGCGGGAGTGAGGCCCTACGAGCAGTACTTC. Translated, it gives CASRLAGVRPYEQYF.

J is TRBJ1-1 and V is TRBV7-3; D is perhaps TRBD1 (5 bases). This CDR3 spans 15 amino acids. Trimming took off 4 bases at V and 3 bases at J, with 15 bases between the two ends. Per germline, CDR1 SGHTA and CDR2 FQGTGA. Written as DNA, the CDR3 is TGTGCCAGCAGCTCCTCCTCAACAGGCTACACTGAAGCTTTCTTT. Amino acid sequence: CASSSSSTGYTEAFF.

This clone showed up just a few times. The chain joins TRBV28 to TRBJ1-5; the match to TRBD1 covers 9 bases. Germline V gives CDR1 MDHEN, CDR2 SYDVKM. V lost 2 bases to trimming and J lost 0 bases; unmatched junction nucleotides: 5. The CDR3 is 17 residues long. The CDR3 DNA sequence: TGTGCCAGCAGTTTAGGGACAGGGACTTATAGCAATCAGCCCCAGCATTTT. It codes for CASSLGTGTYSNQPQHF.

The chain is built from TRBV5-1 and TRBJ2-7, with TRBD2 identical over 8 bases. In germline, CDR1 is SGHRS, CDR2 YFSETQ. Losses at the gene ends were 7 bases for V and 0 bases for J; bases not matched to a gene: 6. CDR3 size: 14 residues. CDR3: CASGREARSYEQYF. The CDR3 bases are TGCGCCAGCGGGCGGGAGGCCCGCTCCTACGAGCAGTACTTC.

This chain links TRBV2 with TRBJ2-2; D unclear. V lost 3 bases and J 0 bases, leaving 5 bases between the germline ends. This CDR3 has 14 residues. Looked up from germline, CDR1 is SNHLY and CDR2 is FYNNEI. The CDR3: CASSEQTNTGELFF. The CDR3 DNA follows: TGTGCCAGCAGTGAGCAGACGAACACCGGGGAGCTGTTTTTT. Full variable domain (missing parts from reference TRBV2 and TRBJ2-2): EPEVTQTPSHQVTQMGQEVILRCVPISNHLYFYWYRQILGQKVEFLVSFYNNEISEKSEIFDDQFSVERPDGSNFTLKIRSTKLEDSAMYFCASSEQTNTGELFFGEGSRLTVL.

The V and J genes are TRBV3-1 (or the pseudogene TRBV3-2) and TRBJ1-2, with TRBD1 matching 8 bases. The CDR3 sequence is 13 residues long. V dropped 5 bases and J dropped 4; count of bases not matched to a gene: 3. The germline V gene has CDR1 LGHDT and CDR2 YNNKEL (reference sequence). The CDR3 DNA follows: TGTGCCAGCAGCTACAGGGGGGTCTATGGCTACACCTTC. It is translated as CASSYRGVYGYTF.

J is TRBJ2-3 and V is TRBV30; a possible D gene is TRBD2 (6 bases). Germline lookup yields CDR1 GTSNPN and CDR2 SVGIG (reference sequence). Trimming cost V 3 bases and J 0 bases, with 13 bases left between them. The length of the CDR3 is 15 residues. Here the CDR3 reads CAWSYSGASTDTQYF. CDR3 DNA sequence: TGTGCCTGGAGCTATAGCGGAGCTAGCACAGATACGCAGTATTTT.

The chain has TRBV28 and TRBJ1-2, with 10 bases aligning to TRBD1. J gave up 4 bases and V 4 bases, and 6 bases lay outside the gene matches. This CDR3 spans 15 amino acids. Germline CDR1 is MDHEN and CDR2 is SYDVKM. CDR3 amino acids: CASSSGQGVGYGYTF. As DNA, the CDR3 is TGTGCCAGCAGTTCAGGACAGGGGGTAGGCTATGGCTACACCTTC.

This chain links TRBV29-1 with TRBJ1-3, with 7 bases fitting TRBD1. Trimming took 6 bases from V and 1 from J; bases not matched to a gene: 3. Germline assignment: CDR1 SQVTM and CDR2 ANQGSEA. This CDR3 is 13 amino acids long. CDR3 DNA: TGCAGCGTGACAGGGCTTTCTGGAAACACCATATATTTT. As protein: CSVTGLSGNTIYF.

The genes are TRBV5-1 and TRBJ2-3; D perhaps matches TRBD2 (5 bases). Germline assignment: CDR1 SGHRS and CDR2 YFSETQ. The CDR3 loop spans 16 amino acids. Trimming shortened V by 4 bases and J by 2 bases, and 17 bases separated the two germline ends. The DNA for the CDR3 is TGCGCCAGCAGCCCGCCTCTCAGCGGAAACACAGATACGCAGTATTTT. Its translation: CASSPPLSGNTDTQYF.

The rearrangement uses TRBV10-2 and TRBJ2-5, with D possibly TRBD1 on 6 matching bases. CDR1 and CDR2 (germline): WSHSY, SAAADI. The CDR3 totals 16 residues. Trimming pared 2 bases from V and 5 bases from J, leaving 18 bases between. In nucleotides, the CDR3 is TGCGCCAGCAGTGAGCCCCAGACAGGCCGAGGGGAGACCCAGTACTTC. Translating it yields CASSEPQTGRGETQYF.

The V call is TRBV19, the J call TRBJ2-7; no definite D call. V lost 1 base and J 1 base, leaving 8 bases between the germline ends. Germline CDR1 is LNHDA and CDR2 is SQIVND (reference sequence). The CDR3 runs 14 residues. The CDR3 DNA sequence: TGTGCCAGTAGTATAGGGTCGGGTTCCTACGAGCAGTACTTC. This gives the protein CASSIGSGSYEQYF. Complete variable domain (other parts from reference TRBV19 and TRBJ2-7): DGGITQSPKYLFRKEGQNVTLSCEQNLNHDAMYWYRQDPGQGLRLIYYSQIVNDFQKGDIAEGYSVSREKKESFPLTVTSAQKNPTAFYLCASSIGSGSYEQYFGPGTRLTVT.

The rearrangement joins TRBV11-2 to TRBJ2-5; TRBD2 is a possible D gene (5 bases). The CDR3 runs to 13 residues. Trimming pared 1 base from V and 5 bases from J, leaving 8 bases between. Germline V gene sequence: CDR1 SGHAT, CDR2 FQNNGV. This CDR3 reads CASSLVGVETQYF. Written as DNA, the CDR3 is TGTGCCAGCAGCTTAGTCGGGGTTGAGACCCAGTACTTC.

J is TRBJ2-1 and V is TRBV5-5; D is perhaps TRBD2 (6 bases). The V end was cut by 4 bases, the J end by 8 bases, with 22 bases between. Per the germline V gene, CDR1 is SGHKS and CDR2 is YYEKEE (reference sequence). The length of the CDR3 is 16 residues. The CDR3 DNA sequence: TGTGCCAGCAGCATCAGTCTAGGTGCGGGATTGTATGAGCAGTTCTTC. Protein: CASSISLGAGLYEQFF.

The chain combines TRBV14 with TRBJ1-2; 7 nucleotides match TRBD1. The CDR3 has 15 residues. V dropped 1 base and J dropped 4; count of bases not matched to a gene: 6. The V gene's germline CDR1 is SGHDN and CDR2 FVKESK. CDR3 residues: CASSQVSGQTYGYTF. The CDR3 DNA reads as TGTGCCAGCAGCCAAGTGTCGGGACAGACCTATGGCTACACCTTC.

The V call is TRBV5-1, the J call TRBJ1-1, with 12 nucleotides matching TRBD1. J gave up 6 bases and V 4 bases, and 7 bases lay outside the gene matches. Germline CDR1 is SGHRS and CDR2 is YFSETQ. The CDR3 extends over 15 amino acids. CDR3 bases: TGCGCCAGCAGCATCCTCGGGACAGGGGGCTCTGAAGCTTTCTTT. This sequence encodes CASSILGTGGSEAFF.

The chain couples TRBV24-1 to TRBJ2-7, with a weak D call TRBD2 (5 bases). The CDR3 contains 17 residues. Germline CDR1 reads KGHDR; CDR2 reads SFDVKD. V dropped 0 bases and J dropped 1 base, with 15 bases sitting between them. This CDR3 is CATSDLQSQLGSYEQYF. CDR3 bases: TGTGCCACCAGTGATTTGCAGTCTCAACTAGGATCCTACGAGCAGTACTTC.

This clone showed up just a few times. This sequence joins TRBV28 and TRBJ2-5; TRBD2 aligns across 11 bases. The CDR3 consists of 15 residues. Trimming removed 5 bases from V and 2 bases from J; junction bases left unmatched: 4. CDR1 and CDR2 from the germline V gene are MDHEN and SYDVKM. The CDR3 sequence is CASSPGLADQETQYF. CDR3 nucleotides: TGTGCCAGCAGTCCGGGACTAGCGGATCAAGAGACCCAGTACTTC.

The chain combines TRBV4-3 with TRBJ1-2; 9 bases match TRBD1. This CDR3 contains 15 residues. The germline V gene encodes CDR1 LGHNA and CDR2 YSLEER. Losses at the gene ends were 1 base for V and 14 bases for J; bases not matched to a gene: 14. The CDR3 reads CASSQVDRGSSAKTF. CDR3 bases: TGCGCCAGCAGCCAAGTAGACAGGGGGTCATCCGCGAAGACCTTC.

This chain connects TRBV19 to TRBJ2-1; D not resolved. Germline V gives CDR1 LNHDA, CDR2 SQIVND (reference sequence). Between the trimmed V and J ends, which lost 3 bases and 7 bases, there was a span of 4 bases. The CDR3 consists of 11 residues. The CDR3 DNA reads as TGTGCCAGTAGTATCCAGAATGAGCAGTTCTTC. Amino acid sequence: CASSIQNEQFF.

The DNA for the CDR3 is TGCGCCAGCAGTCCAGGACAGCCTAGCACAGATACGCAGTATTTT. Translation gives CASSPGQPSTDTQYF. The rearrangement uses TRBV23-1 and TRBJ2-3; TRBD1 might be the D (6 bases). TRBV23-1 is filed as an ORF, its function uncertain. V was clipped by 4 bases and J by 0 bases, with 11 bases between them. There are 15 residues in the CDR3.

This chain uses TRBV6-5 with TRBJ2-7; unclear D gene. The CDR3 runs 15 residues. From germline, CDR1 is MNHEY and CDR2 SVGAGI. Trimming removed 2 bases from V and 0 bases from J, with 11 bases in between. CDR3 DNA: TGTGCCAGCAGTTACGGGCTTCCTCCCTCCTACGAGCAGTACTTC. Its translation: CASSYGLPPSYEQYF.

This chain connects TRBV30 to TRBJ1-2; maybe TRBD1 (6 bases). The V gene's germline CDR1 is GTSNPN and CDR2 SVGIG (reference sequence). This CDR3 is 12 amino acids long. V lost 0 bases and J 9 bases, leaving 11 bases between the germline ends. DNA of the CDR3: TGTGCCTGGAGTGTAGGGGGTAGAAGCTACACCTTC. This gives the protein CAWSVGGRSYTF.

This clone was recorded only once. The rearrangement uses TRBV7-8 and TRBJ2-3; TRBD1 is a possible D gene (5 bases). Trimming removed 4 bases at V and 8 bases at J, with 16 bases between. The CDR3 sequence is 14 residues long. Germline V gene lookup returns CDR1 SGHVS and CDR2 FQNEAQ. CDR3 in DNA: TGTGCCAGCAGCTATTCTGCCCTCCAGGGTACGCAGTATTTT. Protein sequence: CASSYSALQGTQYF.

The chain combines TRBV27 with TRBJ2-7; D may be TRBD1 (6 bases). V was pared by 8 bases and J by 3 bases, with 20 bases between. CDR3 size: 15 residues. Germline-derived CDR1 and CDR2 are MNHEY and SMNVEV (reference sequence). For the CDR3, the DNA is TGTGCCAGCGGCCGATCTGGGACACAAGACTACGAGCAGTACTTC. Amino acids: CASGRSGTQDYEQYF.

The J gene is TRBJ1-6, the V gene TRBV6-5; 7 bases are a match to TRBD1. Trimming removed 6 bases from V and 7 bases from J; junction bases left unmatched: 9. This CDR3 region has 15 residues. Per the germline V gene, CDR1 is MNHEY and CDR2 is SVGAGI. The CDR3: CASRKPGQRNSPLHF. As DNA, the CDR3 is TGTGCCAGCAGGAAACCGGGACAGCGCAATTCACCCCTCCACTTT.

The gene calls are TRBV6-5 and TRBJ1-1; 8 bases match TRBD1. CDR1 MNHEY and CDR2 SVGAGI come from the germline V gene. The V segment lost 2 bases and the J segment 1 base; nucleotides outside the gene matches: 6. The CDR3 extends over 16 amino acids. This chain's CDR3 is CASSYRDRGWNTEAFF. The DNA of the CDR3 is TGTGCCAGCAGTTACCGAGACAGGGGCTGGAACACTGAAGCTTTCTTT.